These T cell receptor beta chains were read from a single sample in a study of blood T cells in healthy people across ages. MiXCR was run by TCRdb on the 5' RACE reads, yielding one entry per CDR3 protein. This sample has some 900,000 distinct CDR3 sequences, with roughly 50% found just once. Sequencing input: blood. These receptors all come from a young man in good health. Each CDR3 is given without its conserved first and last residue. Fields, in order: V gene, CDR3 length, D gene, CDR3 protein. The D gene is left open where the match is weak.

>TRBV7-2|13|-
ASTMAGSSYNEQF
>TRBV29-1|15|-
SVVDPSHQLSTDTQY
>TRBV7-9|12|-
ASSGTDNNEKLF
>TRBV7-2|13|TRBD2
ASSLGLAVEETQY
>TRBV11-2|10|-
ASSLIAHEQF
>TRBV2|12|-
ASSEAPTTLEQY
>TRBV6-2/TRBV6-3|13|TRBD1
ASRPTGGGSYEQY
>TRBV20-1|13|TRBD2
SATSSSGGQVEQF
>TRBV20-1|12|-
SAKAAHTTDTQY
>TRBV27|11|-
ASSSRNQETRY